What follows are 25 T cell receptor beta chains derived from one specimen sequenced in a study of spatial heterogeneity in lung cancer (dated by TCRdb to the late 2010s). The time point label, read with the paper, signifies: sample taken at primary tumor resection. Whole RNA extracted from tumor and nontumor lung tissue, or from cryopreserved PBMC samples, was used for TCR sequencing without cell sorting. Library preparation was by 5' RACE. The reads were generated on a NextSeq 500. TCRdb applied fastp at Q25 and MiXCR to the public reads, then kept only in-frame beta chains. Each entry is one CDR3 protein sequence, shown with its most common DNA and genes. The sample contains roughly 4,500 distinct CDR3 sequences, about a fifth of them found a single time. Approximately 25% of the sample belongs to the ten largest clones. The sample was normal lung tissue next to the tumor, taken at surgery. These receptors originate from a female donor with early-stage non-small cell lung cancer.

In regard to this clonotype: Since the library was made to target alpha chains, this beta chain is a stray read and its abundance is not meaningful. The chain employs TRBV18 and TRBJ2-1; the match to TRBD1 covers 7 bases. J was trimmed by 1 base and V by 3 bases; bases with no gene match: 9. CDR3 size: 17 residues. The germline V gene has CDR1 KGHSH and CDR2 LQKENI. The CDR3 region is CASSPPGQQFSYNEQFF. DNA of the CDR3: TGTGCCAGCTCACCGCCGGGACAGCAATTTTCCTACAATGAGCAGTTCTTC.

This clonotype was counted at least ten times. The library was designed around alpha chains, so this beta chain is a stray read whose abundance carries little weight. The chain links TRBV9 to TRBJ2-3; D possibly corresponds to TRBD1 (5 bases). The CDR3 is 15 amino acids. V lost 3 bases and J lost 3, with 14 bases in between. Germline CDR1 and CDR2: SGDLS and YYNGEE. The CDR3 DNA follows: TGTGCCAGCAGCGAGAAAGGGGCTGGGACAGATACGCAGTATTTT. It translates to CASSEKGAGTDTQYF.

This clonotype was recorded many times. The library was built for alpha chains, so this beta chain is an off-target read and its size means little. The chain has TRBV28 and TRBJ1-1; the match to TRBD1 covers 7 bases. The CDR3 contains 14 residues. Germline lookup yields CDR1 MDHEN and CDR2 SYDVKM. The V and J ends lost 6 bases and 4 bases, in that order; junction bases with no gene match: 8. The CDR3 DNA reads as TGTGCCAGCAGGCTCCCGGGACAGCTCACTGAAGCTTTCTTT. Translation gives CASRLPGQLTEAFF. The full variable domain, with the rest looked up from reference TRBV28 and TRBJ1-1, is DVKVTQSSRYLVKRTGEKVFLECVQDMDHENMFWYRQDPGLGLRLIYFSYDVKMKEKGDIPEGYSVSREKKERFSLILESASTNQTSMYLCASRLPGQLTEAFFGQGTRLTVV.

As for this clonotype: This beta chain represents an off-target read in a library built for alpha chains; its size is of limited meaning. CDR3 amino acids: CASSFWGNSYEQYF. The CDR3 DNA is TGTGCCAGCAGTTTTTGGGGAAACTCCTACGAGCAGTACTTC. The chain recombines TRBV28 with TRBJ2-7, with D unresolved. V shed 3 bases and J shed 0 bases, with 9 bases lying between them. The length of the CDR3 is 14 residues. Per germline, CDR1 MDHEN and CDR2 SYDVKM.

This clonotype is medium-sized. The library was built for alpha chains, so this beta chain is an off-target read and its size means little. The J gene is TRBJ2-3, the V gene TRBV5-1; 8 nucleotides line up with TRBD1. The CDR3 is 15 amino acids. Germline assignment: CDR1 SGHRS and CDR2 YFSETQ. Trimming took 4 bases from V and 1 from J; bases not matched to a gene: 5. CDR3 amino acids: CASSPMTGGTDTQYF. DNA of the CDR3: TGCGCCAGCAGCCCTATGACAGGGGGCACAGATACGCAGTATTTT.

This clonotype was counted a few times. The library was built for alpha chains, so this beta chain is an off-target read and its size means little. The rearrangement uses TRBV28 and TRBJ2-3; 9 bases agree with TRBD2. Germline V gene lookup returns CDR1 MDHEN and CDR2 SYDVKM. CDR3 size: 16 residues. The V gene end was trimmed by 3 bases and the J gene end by 6 bases; junction bases not matched to a gene: 10. CDR3 sequence (DNA): TGTGCCAGCAGTTTTCGGTTGGGCGGGAGGGACGATACGCAGTATTTT. This codes for CASSFRLGGRDDTQYF.

This clonotype was seen once. This beta chain appears as a stray read in a library generated for alpha chains; its size is not informative. The V gene is TRBV29-1, the J gene TRBJ2-1, with 13 bases that match TRBD2. V shed 7 bases and J 0 bases; nucleotides not matched to a gene: 12. The length of the CDR3 is 18 residues. Germline CDR1 reads SQVTM; CDR2 reads ANQGSEA. In DNA form, the CDR3 reads TGCAGCGCGGGACTAGCGGGGTCGTATTACACCTCCTACAATGAGCAGTTCTTC. It codes for CSAGLAGSYYTSYNEQFF.

This clonotype showed up many times. With the library built for alpha chains, this beta chain is off target and its frequency is not meaningful. The CDR3 DNA follows: TGTGCCAGCAGCTGGGCGGGCGCGGGAGGGTCCGAGCAGTTCTTC. Residues: CASSWAGAGGSEQFF. The gene calls are TRBV5-6 and TRBJ2-1; 9 bases match TRBD2. Germline lookup yields CDR1 SGHDT and CDR2 YYEEEE. This CDR3 is 15 amino acids long. V dropped 3 bases and J dropped 10; count of bases not matched to a gene: 11.

By sample fraction, this clonotype is medium-sized. Because this beta chain is a stray read in a library intended to capture alpha chains, its abundance should not be given much weight. This chain links TRBV12-3 or TRBV12-4 with TRBJ1-1; D not certain. This CDR3 is built from 14 residues. V dropped 1 base and J dropped 3 bases, with 9 bases sitting between them. The DNA of the CDR3 is TGTGCCAGCAGTTTAGGGCAGCAATACACTGAAGCTTTCTTT. Translating gives CASSLGQQYTEAFF.

In this sample, this clonotype is medium-sized. In a library made to pick up alpha chains, this beta chain is a stray read with a size that means little. The V gene is TRBV29-1, the J gene TRBJ2-1, with a tentative D call TRBD1 (6 bases). The V end was cut by 3 bases, the J end by 8 bases, with 11 bases between. The germline V gene encodes CDR1 SQVTM and CDR2 ANQGSEA. The CDR3 runs to 12 residues. CDR3 amino acids: CSVDGTRDEQFF. CDR3 DNA: TGCAGCGTTGACGGGACAAGGGATGAGCAGTTCTTC.

As to this clonotype: This beta chain is a stray sequence in a library constructed for alpha chains; its clone size is not meaningful. This rearrangement joins TRBV12-3 or TRBV12-4 to TRBJ1-2; possibly TRBD1 for D (6 bases). The CDR3 has 14 residues. The ends were cut back, 2 bases at V and 2 bases at J, with 9 bases in the middle. The CDR3 loop reads CASSLSGANYGYTF. The CDR3, as DNA: TGTGCCAGCAGTTTATCAGGGGCAAACTATGGCTACACCTTC.

This clonotype counts as large. This beta chain is an unintended read in a library built for alpha chains; its size means little. V and J are TRBV7-2 and TRBJ2-5, with D perhaps TRBD1 (5 bases). The CDR3 runs to 15 residues. CDR1 and CDR2 (germline): SGHTA, FQGNSA. The V end was cut by 5 bases, the J end by 2 bases, with 15 bases between. The CDR3 is CASSPDRNRQETQYF. CDR3 nucleotide sequence: TGTGCCAGCAGCCCTGACAGAAACCGACAAGAGACCCAGTACTTC. The variable domain in full, completed from reference TRBV7-2 and TRBJ2-5, reads GAGVSQSPSNKVTEKGKDVELRCDPISGHTALYWYRQSLGQGLEFLIYFQGNSAPDKSGLPSDRFSAERTGGSVSTLTIQRTQQEDSAVYLCASSPDRNRQETQYFGPGTRLLVL.

Worth noting for this clonotype: This beta chain is off target for a library built for alpha chains, so its abundance means little. This rearrangement joins TRBV6-5 to TRBJ1-2; a weak D match, TRBD1 (5 bases). The ends were cut back, 2 bases at V and 0 bases at J, with 10 bases in the middle. Germline assignment: CDR1 MNHEY and CDR2 SVGAGI. The CDR3 spans 15 residues. Written as DNA, the CDR3 is TGTGCCAGCAGTTACGGGCAGGGAGCTAACTATGGCTACACCTTC. This translates into CASSYGQGANYGYTF.

This clonotype is medium-sized by share. This beta chain appears as a stray read in a library generated for alpha chains; its size is not informative. In DNA, the CDR3 is TGCAGTGCTACGGGGGGTCGCGCGGGGGTCACAGATACGCAGTATTTT. It yields the protein CSATGGRAGVTDTQYF. The chain recombines TRBV20-1 with TRBJ2-3, with 7 bases aligning to TRBD2. The CDR3 is made up of 16 amino acids. Losses at the gene ends were 4 bases for V and 2 bases for J; bases not matched to a gene: 12. The germline V gene encodes CDR1 DFQATT and CDR2 SNEGSKA (reference sequence).

To note about this clonotype: Found in a library prepared for alpha chains, this beta chain is an off-target read, and its abundance has little meaning. The chain employs TRBV6-2 or TRBV6-3 and TRBJ1-2; 8 nucleotides agree with TRBD1. CDR1 is MNHEY, CDR2 SVGEGT, per germline. V dropped 6 bases and J dropped 6; count of bases not matched to a gene: 12. The length of the CDR3 is 15 residues. CDR3 residues: CASRRNMDRVDGYTF. CDR3 bases: TGTGCCAGCAGACGAAACATGGACAGGGTCGATGGCTACACCTTC.

Sample share makes this clonotype medium-sized (0.01 to 0.1%). This beta chain is an off-target read within a library intended for alpha chains, so its frequency means little. The chain employs TRBV9 and TRBJ2-3, with D hard to call. The CDR3 consists of 13 residues. Trimming stripped 0 bases from V and 5 bases from J, with 7 bases between. Germline V CDR1 and CDR2: SGDLS, YYNGEE. DNA of the CDR3: TGTGCCAGCAGCGTAGCGGATCAAGATACGCAGTATTTT. Protein sequence: CASSVADQDTQYF.

This clonotype rates as medium-sized. This beta chain represents an off-target read in a library built for alpha chains; its size is of limited meaning. The chain combines TRBV4-3 with TRBJ1-1; no clear D gene. This CDR3 contains 13 residues. V lost 0 bases, J lost 6 bases, and 8 bases lay in between. CDR1 is LGHNA, CDR2 YSLEER, per germline. Here the CDR3 reads CASSQEAEAEAFF. CDR3 bases: TGCGCCAGCAGCCAAGAGGCAGAGGCTGAAGCTTTCTTT.

This clonotype was detected a few times. This beta chain is an unintended read in a library built for alpha chains; its size means little. The chain employs TRBV7-2 and TRBJ2-2; D call uncertain. The germline V gene encodes CDR1 SGHTA and CDR2 FQGNSA. V was pared by 3 bases and J by 0 bases, with 5 bases between. The length of the CDR3 is 14 residues. CDR3 in amino acids: CASSFGTNTGELFF. Written as DNA, the CDR3 is TGTGCCAGCAGCTTTGGCACGAACACCGGGGAGCTGTTTTTT.

This clonotype is labeled medium-sized. The library was prepared for alpha chains; this beta chain is a stray read, so its frequency means little. The rearrangement joins TRBV7-9 to TRBJ2-1, with TRBD2 matching 13 bases. The trim removed 3 bases at V and 7 bases at J, leaving 3 bases unmatched. The CDR3 runs to 15 residues. Germline values: CDR1 SEHNR, CDR2 FQNEAQ (reference sequence). CDR3 protein: CASSLTSGRYNEQFF. The CDR3 bases are TGTGCCAGCAGCTTGACTAGCGGGAGGTATAATGAGCAGTTCTTC.

As to this clonotype: This beta chain is a stray sequence in a library constructed for alpha chains; its clone size is not meaningful. The DNA of the CDR3 is TGTGCCAGCAGTTTTGCAGGGGGCAATCAGCCCCAGCATTTT. Its translation: CASSFAGGNQPQHF. The V gene is TRBV27, the J gene TRBJ1-5, with a possible D match to TRBD1 (6 bases). CDR3 length equals 14 residues. CDR1 is MNHEY, CDR2 SMNVEV, per germline (reference sequence). Between the trimmed V and J ends, which lost 3 bases and 2 bases, there was a span of 8 bases.

This clonotype counts as medium-sized. Within a library made for alpha chains, this beta chain is off target, and its count is uninformative. CDR3 nucleotides: TGTGCCAGCAGCCCTACAGGGGTTGGGGCCAACGTCCTGACTTTC. It yields the protein CASSPTGVGANVLTF. V and J are TRBV14 and TRBJ2-6, with TRBD1 matching over 7 bases. The CDR3 sequence is 15 residues long. Per the germline V gene, CDR1 is SGHDN and CDR2 is FVKESK. The J segment lost 3 bases and the V segment lost 4 bases, leaving 3 bases of the junction unmatched.

By share, this clonotype ranks as medium-sized. The library was built for alpha chains, so this beta chain is an off-target read and its size means little. The rearrangement links TRBV6-5 to TRBJ1-5, with D possibly being TRBD1 (6 bases). The CDR3 is 15 amino acids. Germline CDR1 MNHEY, CDR2 SVGAGI. V was trimmed by 6 bases and J by 2 bases, leaving 14 bases between them. CDR3 bases: TGTGCCAGCAGCTTTCGCAGACAGGGCAATCAGCCCCAGCATTTT. This translates into CASSFRRQGNQPQHF.

By share, this clonotype ranks as medium-sized. This beta chain turned up in a library designed for alpha chains; as an off-target read, its abundance says little. This chain links TRBV5-1 with TRBJ2-1; 8 bases agree with TRBD1. V was pared by 0 bases and J by 9 bases, with 8 bases of the junction left unmatched. Looked up from germline, CDR1 is SGHRS and CDR2 is YFSETQ. This CDR3 region has 15 residues. This chain's CDR3 is CASSLAVQGAGEQFF. The DNA for the CDR3 is TGCGCCAGCAGCTTGGCCGTTCAGGGGGCGGGTGAGCAGTTCTTC.

There are a few counts of this clonotype. This beta chain is an off-target read within a library intended for alpha chains, so its frequency means little. CDR3: CASSGDREAGELFF. The CDR3 DNA reads as TGTGCCAGCAGTGGGGACAGGGAGGCCGGGGAGCTGTTTTTT. The gene calls are TRBV25-1 and TRBJ2-2; TRBD1 agrees at 9 bases. Germline trimming cut 4 bases from V and 6 bases from J; bases unmatched to any gene: 3. Germline loops: CDR1 MGHDK, CDR2 SYGVNS. This CDR3 region has 14 residues.

Turning to this clonotype: Since the library was made to target alpha chains, this beta chain is a stray read and its abundance is not meaningful. The J gene is TRBJ2-3, the V gene TRBV18; no firm D call. V lost 3 bases, J lost 6 bases, and 4 bases lay in between. The germline CDR1 and CDR2 sequences are KGHSH and LQKENI. The CDR3 covers 11 residues. The CDR3 DNA is TGTGCCAGCTCACCGGGGGATACGCAGTATTTT. Its translation: CASSPGDTQYF. Using reference TRBV18 and TRBJ2-3 for the parts outside the CDR3, the full variable domain is NAGVMQNPRHLVRRRGQEARLRCSPMKGHSHVYWYRQLPEEGLKFMVYLQKENIIDESGMPKERFSAEFPKEGPSILRIQQVVRGDSAAYFCASSPGDTQYFGPGTRLTVL.